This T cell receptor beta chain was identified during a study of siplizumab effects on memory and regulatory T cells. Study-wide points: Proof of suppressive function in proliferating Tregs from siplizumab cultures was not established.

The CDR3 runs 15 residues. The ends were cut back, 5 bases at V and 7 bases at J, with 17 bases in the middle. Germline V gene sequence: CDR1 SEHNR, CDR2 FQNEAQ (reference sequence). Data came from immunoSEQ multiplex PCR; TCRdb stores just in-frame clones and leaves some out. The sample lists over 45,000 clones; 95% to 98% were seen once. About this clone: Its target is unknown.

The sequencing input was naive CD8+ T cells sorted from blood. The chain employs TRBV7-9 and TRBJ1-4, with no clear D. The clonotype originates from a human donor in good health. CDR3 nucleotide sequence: TGTGCCAGCAGCCCTGGACGGGAACGGGTTGAAAAACTGTTTTTT. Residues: CASSPGRERVEKLFF. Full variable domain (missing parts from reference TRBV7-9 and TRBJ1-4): DTGVSQNPRHKITKRGQNVTFRCDPISEHNRLYWYRQTLGQGPEFLTYFQNEAQLEKSRLLSDRFSAERPKGSFSTLEIQRTEQGDSAMYLCASSPGRERVEKLFFGSGTQLSVL.